The 23 T cell receptor beta chains below were found in one sample sequenced in a study of chemoradiotherapy in HPV16-positive cancers. Sequencing was performed with immunoSEQ multiplex PCR; in TCRdb, only in-frame clones are kept and a portion is missing. The sample consists of 35,000 to 45,000 clones, roughly 77% of them appearing once. This specimen consisted of blood, obtained from a patient who underwent chemoradiotherapy. These receptors all come from a human donor with HPV-associated anogenital cancer.

CDR3 in DNA: TGCGCCAGCAGCCAAGACCGGGGTTACAATGAGCAGTTCTTC. Translated: CASSQDRGYNEQFF. The chain employs TRBV4-1 and TRBJ2-1; possible D gene TRBD2, 5 bases. This CDR3 spans 14 amino acids. The germline CDR1 and CDR2 sequences are MGHRA and YSYEKL. The V gene lost 0 bases and the J gene lost 4 bases, with 7 bases spanning the gap.

This rearrangement joins TRBV19 to TRBJ2-7; 7 bases match TRBD1. The CDR3 has 14 residues. Germline V gene data show CDR1 as LNHDA and CDR2 as SQIVND (reference sequence). The V and J ends lost 2 bases and 4 bases, in that order; junction bases with no gene match: 5. CDR3 nucleotide sequence: TGTGCCAGTAGTATACCGGGACAGAGATACGAGCAGTACTTC. Translating gives CASSIPGQRYEQYF.

This chain uses TRBV19 with TRBJ1-3; D is undetermined. The germline CDR1 and CDR2 sequences are LNHDA and SQIVND (reference sequence). Trimming pared 7 bases from V and 3 bases from J, leaving 16 bases between. The length of the CDR3 is 15 residues. The CDR3 nucleotides are TGTGCCAGTATGAACCGGGAAGGGATTGGAAACACCATATATTTT. It specifies CASMNREGIGNTIYF.

The V gene is TRBV30, the J gene TRBJ2-7; 7 nucleotides line up with TRBD1. After removal of 1 base from V and 6 bases from J, the junction contained 3 bases not matched to a gene. This CDR3 is 12 amino acids long. Germline loops: CDR1 GTSNPN, CDR2 SVGIG (reference sequence). The CDR3 DNA is TGTGCCTGGAGTGGTTCAGGGGGCGAGCAGTACTTC. It codes for CAWSGSGGEQYF.

The V gene is TRBV19, the J gene TRBJ1-5, with D possibly TRBD1 on 5 matching bases. This CDR3 contains 13 residues. Germline V gene sequence: CDR1 LNHDA, CDR2 SQIVND (reference sequence). V was pared by 4 bases and J by 5 bases, with 9 bases between. This CDR3 reads CASSTQGHQPQHF. CDR3 nucleotides: TGTGCCAGTAGTACCCAGGGACATCAGCCCCAGCATTTT.

The chain carries TRBV7-2 and TRBJ2-2; either TRBD1 or TRBD2 may fit D (6 bases each). Looked up from germline, CDR1 is SGHTA and CDR2 is FQGNSA. V was trimmed by 7 bases and J by 6 bases, leaving 15 bases between them. The CDR3 has 14 residues. This CDR3 is CASIATGRSGELFF. The CDR3 nucleotides read TGTGCCAGCATTGCCACAGGGAGGTCCGGGGAGCTGTTTTTT.

This chain connects TRBV2 to TRBJ1-1, with D perhaps TRBD1 (5 bases). Germline assignment: CDR1 SNHLY and CDR2 FYNNEI. The length of the CDR3 is 13 residues. V shed 6 bases and J shed 1 base, with 9 bases lying between them. CDR3 coding DNA: TGTGCCAGCAGCCAGAGGGGGAACACTGAAGCTTTCTTT. Its protein product is CASSQRGNTEAFF.

V and J are TRBV5-6 and TRBJ1-3; 7 positions match TRBD1. V gave up 6 bases and J gave up 2 bases; unmatched junction bases: 11. Germline V CDR1 and CDR2: SGHDT, YYEEEE. This CDR3 region has 16 residues. The CDR3, as DNA: TGTGCCAGCACCTACTTGGTCGACAGGGCTGGAAACACCATATATTTT. Translating it yields CASTYLVDRAGNTIYF.

J is TRBJ1-1 and V is TRBV11-2, with 10 positions matching TRBD1. The CDR3 length is 15 residues. Per germline, CDR1 SGHAT and CDR2 FQNNGV. V trimming: 5 bases; J trimming: 1 base; junction bases outside the gene matches: 4. Here the CDR3 DNA reads TGTGCCAGCAGCCTTCGGACAGGGGGGAACACTGAAGCTTTCTTT. It yields the protein CASSLRTGGNTEAFF. The full variable domain, its missing parts supplied by reference TRBV11-2 and TRBJ1-1, is EAGVAQSPRYKIIEKRQSVAFWCNPISGHATLYWYQQILGQGPKLLIQFQNNGVVDDSQLPKDRFSAERLKGVDSTLKIQPAKLEDSAVYLCASSLRTGGNTEAFFGQGTRLTVV.

The chain employs TRBV25-1 and TRBJ2-7, with D hard to call. V was trimmed by 3 bases and J by 3 bases, leaving 9 bases between them. CDR1 is MGHDK, CDR2 SYGVNS, per germline. This CDR3 region has 13 residues. The CDR3 bases are TGTGCCAGCAGTGAGGCCGTAAACTACGAGCAGTACTTC. Translating gives CASSEAVNYEQYF.

The chain employs TRBV4-1 and TRBJ1-5, with 7 bases fitting TRBD1. The CDR3 is 15 residues long. Germline values: CDR1 MGHRA, CDR2 YSYEKL. V was clipped by 2 bases and J by 5 bases; unmatched bases: 6. The CDR3 sequence is CASSQPDRLHQPQHF. CDR3 bases: TGCGCCAGCAGCCAACCGGACAGGCTGCATCAGCCCCAGCATTTT.

This chain links TRBV7-8 with TRBJ2-1; the D gene is possibly TRBD2 (6 bases). Germline V lookup: CDR1 SGHVS, CDR2 FQNEAQ. The CDR3 consists of 12 residues. Trimming left V 9 bases short and J 8 bases short, with 14 bases between. The CDR3 protein is CASWRDSDEQFF. In DNA form, the CDR3 reads TGTGCCAGTTGGAGGGATAGCGATGAGCAGTTCTTC. Full variable domain (missing parts from reference TRBV7-8 and TRBJ2-1): GAGVSQSPRYKVAKRGQDVALRCDPISGHVSLFWYQQALGQGPEFLTYFQNEAQLDKSGLPSDRFFAERPEGSVSTLKIQRTQQEDSAVYLCASWRDSDEQFFGPGTRLTVL.

The chain couples TRBV7-9 to TRBJ2-5, with D perhaps being TRBD1 or TRBD2 (5 bases each). Germline V gene data show CDR1 as SEHNR and CDR2 as FQNEAQ (reference sequence). Between the trimmed V and J ends, which lost 5 bases and 5 bases, there was a span of 15 bases. The CDR3 contains 14 residues. Written as DNA, the CDR3 is TGTGCCAGCAGCAAGGGGCTAGCACGGGAGACCCAGTACTTC. Amino acids: CASSKGLARETQYF.

The chain joins TRBV4-1 to TRBJ2-7; D unresolved. This CDR3 is built from 13 residues. Germline CDR1 reads MGHRA; CDR2 reads YSYEKL. V was clipped by 0 bases and J by 8 bases, with 11 bases between them. The CDR3 region has the DNA TGCGCCAGCAGCCAAGATCGGCAGTTGCAGCAGTACTTC. It codes for CASSQDRQLQQYF.

The rearrangement joins TRBV13 to TRBJ2-5; TRBD2 aligns across 10 bases. The germline gives CDR1 PRHDT, CDR2 FYEKMQ (reference sequence). The CDR3 runs to 16 residues. V was clipped by 2 bases and J by 1 base; unmatched bases: 4. The CDR3 loop is CASSLLTSGTQETQYF. The CDR3 DNA reads as TGTGCCAGCAGCTTATTAACTAGCGGGACCCAAGAGACCCAGTACTTC.

The V call is TRBV29-1, the J call TRBJ2-1; weak D call: TRBD2 (5 bases). V lost 0 bases to trimming and J lost 13 bases, with 10 bases between them. CDR1 is SQVTM and CDR2 is ANQGSEA in the germline V gene. The CDR3 is 11 amino acids. CDR3 sequence: CSVEEYGEQFF. As DNA, the CDR3 is TGCAGCGTTGAAGAATACGGGGAACAGTTCTTC.

The rearrangement joins TRBV4-1 to TRBJ2-1; 9 bases align to TRBD2. V lost 0 bases, J lost 6 bases, and 9 bases stayed unmatched. The germline gives CDR1 MGHRA, CDR2 YSYEKL. The CDR3 has 17 amino acids. DNA for the CDR3: TGCGCCAGCAGCCAAGATCCTCGCGGGGGGGCAAGCAATGAGCAGTTCTTC. It codes for CASSQDPRGGASNEQFF.

The gene calls are TRBV6-1 and TRBJ2-1; D remains unclear. V lost 3 bases, J lost 0 bases, and 9 bases lay in between. The CDR3 is made up of 15 amino acids. CDR1 and CDR2 from the germline V gene are MNHNS and SASEGT. This CDR3 is CASSDVPTSYNEQFF. CDR3 coding DNA: TGTGCCAGCAGTGATGTACCCACCTCCTACAATGAGCAGTTCTTC.

Only a few counts were recorded for this clone. This sequence joins TRBV7-3 and TRBJ1-2; 9 nucleotides agree with TRBD1. V shed 5 bases, J shed 1 base, and the junction held 2 bases outside the gene matches. The CDR3 runs to 14 residues. Per germline, CDR1 SGHTA and CDR2 FQGTGA. This CDR3 is CASSPGQGNYGYTF. The DNA of the CDR3 is TGTGCCAGCAGCCCGGGACAGGGTAACTATGGCTACACCTTC.

V is TRBV4-1 and J is TRBJ1-5; D is uncertain. Per the germline V gene, CDR1 is MGHRA and CDR2 is YSYEKL. This CDR3 has 15 residues. V was pared by 4 bases and J by 9 bases, with 19 bases between. CDR3 in DNA: TGCGCCAGCAGCCGGGCGGAGACCTCTTTGGGGCCCCAGCATTTT. Its protein is CASSRAETSLGPQHF.

The chain employs TRBV7-2 and TRBJ2-5; D is ambiguous. CDR3 length equals 13 residues. V lost 6 bases and J 0 bases, leaving 8 bases between the germline ends. Per germline, CDR1 SGHTA and CDR2 FQGNSA. CDR3: CASSEPNQETQYF. The CDR3 coding sequence is TGTGCCAGCAGTGAGCCGAACCAAGAGACCCAGTACTTC.

The chain joins TRBV5-1 to TRBJ1-5; D uncertain. The CDR3 runs to 15 residues. Trimming removed 4 bases at V and 2 bases at J, with 13 bases between. Germline values: CDR1 SGHRS, CDR2 YFSETQ. The CDR3, as DNA: TGCGCCAGCAGCCCCCTCGGGGAGGGCAATCAGCCCCAGCATTTT. Its protein product is CASSPLGEGNQPQHF.

The rearrangement links TRBV2 to TRBJ1-2; weak D call: TRBD1 (5 bases). The V end lost 2 bases, the J end lost 4 bases, and 26 bases lay between the germline ends. This CDR3 is built from 19 residues. Germline V CDR1 and CDR2: SNHLY, FYNNEI. CDR3 DNA: TGTGCCAGCAGTGAATCTGATCGGTGGATGGATAGGGGTGGCTATGGCTACACCTTC. This encodes CASSESDRWMDRGGYGYTF.